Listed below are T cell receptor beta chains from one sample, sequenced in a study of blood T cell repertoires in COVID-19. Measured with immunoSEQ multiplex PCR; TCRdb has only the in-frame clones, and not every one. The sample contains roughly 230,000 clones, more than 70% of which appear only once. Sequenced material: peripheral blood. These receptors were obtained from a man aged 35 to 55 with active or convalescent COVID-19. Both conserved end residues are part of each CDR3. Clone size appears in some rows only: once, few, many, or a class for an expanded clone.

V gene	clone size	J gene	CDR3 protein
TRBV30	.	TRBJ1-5	CAWSVKGALNQPQHF
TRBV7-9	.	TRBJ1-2	CASLRQGWNYGYTF
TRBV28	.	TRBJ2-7	CASEQGSFSYEQYF
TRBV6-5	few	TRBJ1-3	CASSYTSGNTIYF
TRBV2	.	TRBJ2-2	CASNQPAGGTNGELFF
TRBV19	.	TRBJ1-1	CASSTVSGTPGGGGEAFF
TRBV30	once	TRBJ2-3	CAWSKSGGPFDTQYF
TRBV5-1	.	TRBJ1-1	CASSPRRGTEAFF
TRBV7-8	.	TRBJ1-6	CASSLPQGSNGSPLHF
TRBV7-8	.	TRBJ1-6	CASRKIRASSYNSPLHF
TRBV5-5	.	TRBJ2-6	CASSLSGGYSGANVLTF
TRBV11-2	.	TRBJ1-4	CASSLETGQGLWEKLFF
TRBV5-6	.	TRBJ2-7	CASSFVDRGSSYEQYF
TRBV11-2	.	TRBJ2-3	CASSAGTDTQYF
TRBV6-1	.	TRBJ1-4	CASSEGGTATNEKLFF
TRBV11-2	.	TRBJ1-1	CASSFAGVNTEAFF
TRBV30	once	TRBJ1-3	CAWSRKSRDYGNTIYF
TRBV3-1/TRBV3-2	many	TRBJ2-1	CASSLYNEQFF
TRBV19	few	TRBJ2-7	CASSILPQNLIYEQYF
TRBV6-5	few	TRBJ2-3	CASSYSRRGADTQYF
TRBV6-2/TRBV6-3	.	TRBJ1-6	CASSYGGVGNSPLHF
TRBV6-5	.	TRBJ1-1	CASSYWIRGNTEAFF
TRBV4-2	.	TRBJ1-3	CASSQELRTGSGNTIYF
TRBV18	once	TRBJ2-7	CASSPAGSSYEQYF
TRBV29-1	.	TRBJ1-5	CSVLTGTNTGNQPQHF
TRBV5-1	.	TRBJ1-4	CASSKTATPNEKLFF
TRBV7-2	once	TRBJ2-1	CASSLTGSYNEQFF
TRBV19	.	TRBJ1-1	CASRANTEAFF
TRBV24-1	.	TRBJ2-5	CATSFSGETQYF
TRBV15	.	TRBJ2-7	CATSRDERTGGQYEQYF
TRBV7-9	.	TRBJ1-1	CASSRGTVTATEAFF
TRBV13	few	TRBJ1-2	CASSLSGGYGYTF
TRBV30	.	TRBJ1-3	CAWSPSGVGNTIYF
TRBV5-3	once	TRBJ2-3	CARSKTKPAGLAGGPVTDTQYF
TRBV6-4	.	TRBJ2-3	CASSDGRAGERPRDTQYF
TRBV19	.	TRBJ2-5	CASSTFYQGEPMGNQETQYF
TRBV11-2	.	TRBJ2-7	CASSSRGVGGPSYEQYF
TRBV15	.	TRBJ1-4	CATSRDKVPGNEKLFF
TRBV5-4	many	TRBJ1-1	CASSLLQGSLKDTEAFF
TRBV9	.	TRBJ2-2	CASSVDPGWGELFF
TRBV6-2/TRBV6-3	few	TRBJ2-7	CASSTRTGYYEQYF
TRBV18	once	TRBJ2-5	CASSPGQYQETQYF
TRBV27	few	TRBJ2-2	CASSLRGTVNTGELFF
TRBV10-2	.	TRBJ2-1	CASRLGGSSYNEQFF
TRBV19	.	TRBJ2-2	CASSTRTLTGGAAGELFF
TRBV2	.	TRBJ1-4	CASRENSGVNEKLFF
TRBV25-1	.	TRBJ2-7	CASSEGGTRYEQYF
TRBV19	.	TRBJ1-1	CASSIHMNTEAFF
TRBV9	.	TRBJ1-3	CASSVEGGGSGNTIYF
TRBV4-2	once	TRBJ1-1	CASSWTGGMDTEAFF
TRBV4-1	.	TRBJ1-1	CASKWDQGTEAFF